These T cell receptor delta chains were read from a single sample in a study of delta chains in infants with herpesvirus infections. TCRdb re-called the RT-PCR reads through CATT. In the table there are some 830 delta-chain clones, roughly 35% of which are singletons. The source was peripheral blood, collected at time point 1 of longitudinal follow-up. These receptors were collected from a human donor who was a Ugandan infant, either HIV-exposed or HIV-unexposed (not recorded which). CDR3s include the opening cysteine and the closing phenylalanine or tryptophan. The D gene is left open where the match is weak. Size tells how often a clone was seen (once, few, many) or the class of an expanded clone, and some rows leave it out.

J gene | D gene | clone size | V gene | CDR3 protein | CDR3 DNA
TRDJ1 | . | medium-sized | TRDV1 | CALGELPPLGYADKLIF | TGTGCTCTTGGGGAACTCCCGCCTCTGGGGTATGCCGATAAACTCATCTTT
TRDJ3 | TRDD3 | . | TRDV2 | CACDTLGDTRSSWDTRQMFF | TGTGCCTGTGACACCCTGGGGGATACGCGGAGCTCCTGGGACACCCGACAGATGTTTTTC
TRDJ2 | TRDD3 | medium-sized | TRDV2 | CACDTVGDPLTAQLFF | TGTGCCTGTGACACCGTGGGGGATCCTTTGACAGCACAACTCTTCTTT
TRDJ3 | TRDD3 | once | TRDV2 | CACDTVKLGDSSWDTRQMFF | TGTGCCTGTGACACTGTGAAACTGGGGGATAGCTCCTGGGACACCCGACAGATGTTTTTC
TRDJ1 | TRDD3 | large | TRDV2 | CACDTMGDTNTDKLIF | TGTGCCTGTGACACAATGGGGGATACCAACACCGATAAACTCATCTTT
TRDJ1 | . | large | TRDV1 | CALGERGLGADKLIF | TGTGCTCTTGGGGAACGTGGCCTAGGAGCCGATAAACTCATCTTT
TRDJ1 | TRDD3 | large | TRDV1 | CALGESGLSSWGIRHYTDKLIF | TGTGCTCTTGGGGAATCGGGGCTTTCCAGCTGGGGGATACGCCACTACACCGATAAACTCATCTTT
TRDJ2 | . | large | TRDV1 | CALGEPDNLTAQLFF | TGTGCTCTTGGGGAACCTGATAATTTGACAGCACAACTCTTCTTT
TRDJ1 | TRDD3 | large | TRDV1 | CALGEPFWLGDRGYTDKLIF | TGTGCTCTTGGGGAACCCTTCTGGCTGGGGGATCGAGGGTACACCGATAAACTCATCTTT
TRDJ1 | TRDD3 | . | TRDV2 | CACDSVLGDPYTDKLIF | TGTGCCTGTGACTCTGTACTGGGGGATCCTTACACCGATAAACTCATCTTT
TRDJ1 | TRDD3 | large | TRAV36/DV7 | CAVRRLGDGPTDKLIF | TGTGCTGTTCGACGACTGGGGGATGGGCCTACCGATAAACTCATCTTT
TRDJ3 | TRDD3 | few | TRDV2 | CACTTGGSSWDTRQMFF | TGTGCCTGCACTACTGGGGGTAGCTCCTGGGACACCCGACAGATGTTTTTC
TRDJ1 | TRDD3 | medium-sized | TRDV1 | CALGELPLLQCLLGDTSHTDKLIF | TGTGCTCTTGGGGAACTACCCCTCCTACAGTGCCTACTGGGGGATACGTCCCACACCGATAAACTCATCTTT
TRDJ1 | . | large | TRDV2 | CACDTVDPTGLGIELIF | TGTGCCTGTGACACCGTAGATCCTACAGGACTGGGGATAGAGCTCATCTTT
TRDJ1 | TRDD3 | large | TRDV1 | CALGESLYCWGKDTDKLIF | TGTGCTCTTGGGGAGTCCTTATACTGCTGGGGGAAGGACACCGATAAACTCATCTTT
TRDJ1 | . | medium-sized | TRDV3 | CAGRGYTDKLIF | TGTGCCGGTCGGGGATACACCGATAAACTCATCTTT
TRDJ1 | . | . | TRDV1 | CALGEPNFLRVRLGALGTDKLIF | TGTGCTCTTGGGGAACCCAACTTCCTACGGGTGAGACTGGGGGCCCTGGGGACCGATAAACTCATCTTT
TRDJ3 | TRDD3 | large | TRDV1 | CALGGSGDTDFWDTRQMFF | TGTGCTCTTGGGGGTTCGGGGGATACGGATTTCTGGGACACCCGACAGATGTTTTTC
TRDJ3 | TRDD3 | large | TRDV2 | CACDTGGSFSWDTRQMFF | TGTGCCTGTGACACCGGGGGATCCTTCTCCTGGGACACCCGACAGATGTTTTTC
TRDJ2 | TRDD3 | large | TRDV2 | CACDVLGALTAQLFF | TGTGCCTGTGACGTACTGGGGGCTTTGACAGCACAACTCTTCTTT
TRDJ3 | TRDD3 | few | TRDV3 | CAFRGGDPSWDTRQMFF | TGTGCCTTTCGGGGGGGGGATCCCTCCTGGGACACCCGACAGATGTTTTTC
TRDJ1 | TRDD3 | . | TRDV2 | CACDTWGIPDKLIF | TGTGCCTGTGACACCTGGGGGATACCCGATAAACTCATCTTT
TRDJ3 | TRDD3 | few | TRDV2 | CACDKVLGDTGTWDTRQMFF | TGTGCCTGTGACAAAGTACTGGGGGATACGGGAACCTGGGACACCCGACAGATGTTTTTC
TRDJ2 | . | . | TRDV2 | CACDTVGGLTAQLFF | TGTGCCTGTGACACCGTAGGGGGATTGACAGCACAACTCTTCTTT
TRDJ1 | TRDD3 | medium-sized | TRDV2 | CACDKLGDDKLIF | TGTGCCTGTGACAAACTGGGGGATGATAAACTCATCTTT
TRDJ2 | . | large | TRDV2 | CACDTVASMTAQLFF | TGTGCCTGTGACACCGTCGCGTCCATGACAGCACAACTCTTCTTT
TRDJ2 | TRDD3 | . | TRDV2 | CACDALLGDTTLTAQLFF | TGTGCCTGTGACGCCTTACTGGGGGATACGACTTTGACAGCACAACTCTTCTTT
TRDJ3 | . | large | TRDV2 | CACDTTSGTSLSSWDTRQMFF | TGTGCCTGTGACACTACCTCGGGGACATCCCTGAGCTCCTGGGACACCCGACAGATGTTTTTC
TRDJ1 | . | hyperexpanded | TRDV2 | CACDTWGTDKLIF | TGTGCCTGTGACACCTGGGGGACCGATAAACTCATCTTT
TRDJ3 | . | large | TRDV2 | CACDTTPGSWDTRQMFF | TGTGCCTGTGACACAACCCCGGGCTCCTGGGACACCCGACAGATGTTTTTC
TRDJ3 | . | large | TRDV2 | CACDTGWSHSWDTRQMFF | TGTGCCTGTGACACCGGCTGGAGCCACTCCTGGGACACCCGACAGATGTTTTTC
TRDJ1 | TRDD3 | large | TRDV1 | CALGELALPTYGGYDTDKLIF | TGTGCTCTTGGGGAACTAGCGCTTCCTACTTATGGGGGATACGACACCGATAAACTCATCTTT
TRDJ3 | TRDD3 | large | TRDV2 | CACDTGGYASWDTRQMFF | TGTGCCTGTGACACTGGGGGATACGCCTCCTGGGACACCCGACAGATGTTTTTC
TRDJ3 | TRDD3 | large | TRDV2 | CACDTVLGDTWDTRQMFF | TGTGCCTGTGACACCGTACTGGGGGATACCTGGGACACCCGACAGATGTTTTTC
TRDJ3 | TRDD3 | large | TRDV2 | CACDLLLGDKTWDTRQMFF | TGTGCCTGTGACCTATTACTGGGGGATAAGACCTGGGACACCCGACAGATGTTTTTC
TRDJ2 | TRDD3 | large | TRDV1 | CALGAAPTPFRLGDTTRALTAQLFF | TGTGCTCTTGGGGCCGCTCCCACCCCTTTTAGACTGGGGGATACCACCAGAGCTTTGACAGCACAACTCTTCTTT
TRDJ3 | . | medium-sized | TRDV1 | CALGGSLTPSYSACTGGGSWDTRQMFF | TGTGCTCTTGGGGGCTCCTTAACGCCTTCCTACTCCGCTTGTACTGGGGGGGGCTCCTGGGACACCCGACAGATGTTTTTC
TRDJ1 | . | . | TRAV14/DV4 | CALSEATAPMLGLFYTDKLIF | TGTGCTCTGAGTGAGGCGACAGCCCCTATGCTGGGTCTTTTTTACACCGATAAACTCATCTTT
TRDJ3 | TRDD3 | medium-sized | TRDV1 | CALGELPSYWGIAIRDTRQMFF | TGTGCTCTTGGGGAACTCCCTTCCTACTGGGGGATAGCGATCCGGGACACCCGACAGATGTTTTTC
TRDJ1 | . | large | TRAV23/DV6 | CAAGLSTGSTDKLIF | TGTGCCGCCGGCCTGTCGACTGGCTCCACCGATAAACTCATCTTT
TRDJ3 | TRDD3 | large | TRDV2 | CACDIGGYYRSWDTRQMFF | TGTGCCTGTGACATTGGGGGATACTATCGCTCCTGGGACACCCGACAGATGTTTTTC
TRDJ1 | . | large | TRDV1 | CALGTSSLSGEAALYTDKLIF | TGTGCTCTTGGGACTTCCTCCCTTTCTGGGGAGGCCGCCTTGTACACCGATAAACTCATCTTT
TRDJ1 | . | medium-sized | TRDV1 | CALGEPIGTPFKLIF | TGTGCTCTTGGGGAGCCGATTGGTACACCATTTAAACTCATCTTT
TRDJ3 | TRDD3 | large | TRDV2 | CACDTWGMSSWDTRQMFF | TGTGCCTGTGACACCTGGGGGATGAGCTCCTGGGACACCCGACAGATGTTTTTC
TRDJ1 | TRDD2 | medium-sized | TRDV1 | CALGELCFLPYTRYTDKLIF | TGTGCTCTTGGGGAGCTGTGTTTCCTACCATATACCCGATACACCGATAAACTCATCTTT
TRDJ3 | . | large | TRDV1 | CALGPHALHWTSSWDTRQMFF | TGTGCTCTTGGGCCACATGCCCTTCACTGGACAAGCTCCTGGGACACCCGACAGATGTTTTTC
TRDJ3 | TRDD3 | medium-sized | TRDV2 | CACDTGGYYDWDTRQMFF | TGTGCCTGTGACACTGGGGGATACTATGACTGGGACACCCGACAGATGTTTTTC
TRDJ3 | TRDD3 | large | TRDV2 | CACDKVLGTPWDTRQMFF | TGTGCCTGTGACAAAGTACTGGGGACCCCCTGGGACACCCGACAGATGTTTTTC
TRDJ3 | . | large | TRDV2 | CACDNTGSSWDTRQMFF | TGTGCCTGTGACAATACTGGGAGCTCCTGGGACACCCGACAGATGTTTTTC
TRDJ2 | TRDD3 | . | TRDV1 | CALGEIELPPFNTGELPTLTAQLFF | TGTGCTCTTGGGGAAATCGAGCTCCCTCCTTTCAATACTGGGGAACTCCCTACTTTGACAGCACAACTCTTCTTT
TRDJ3 | . | large | TRDV2 | CACDTAGVSSWDTRQMFF | TGTGCCTGTGACACCGCTGGGGTTAGCTCCTGGGACACCCGACAGATGTTTTTC
TRDJ1 | . | medium-sized | TRDV1 | CALGERSPWLYTDKLIF | TGTGCTCTTGGGGAACGGAGTCCTTGGCTGTACACCGATAAACTCATCTTT
TRDJ1 | . | large | TRDV1 | CALGEHPLFSPRGDKLIF | TGTGCTCTTGGGGAACATCCCCTATTCTCCCCACGGGGCGATAAACTCATCTTT
TRDJ3 | TRDD3 | large | TRDV2 | CACDPVLGISSWDTRQMFF | TGTGCCTGTGATCCGGTACTGGGGATTAGCTCCTGGGACACCCGACAGATGTTTTTC